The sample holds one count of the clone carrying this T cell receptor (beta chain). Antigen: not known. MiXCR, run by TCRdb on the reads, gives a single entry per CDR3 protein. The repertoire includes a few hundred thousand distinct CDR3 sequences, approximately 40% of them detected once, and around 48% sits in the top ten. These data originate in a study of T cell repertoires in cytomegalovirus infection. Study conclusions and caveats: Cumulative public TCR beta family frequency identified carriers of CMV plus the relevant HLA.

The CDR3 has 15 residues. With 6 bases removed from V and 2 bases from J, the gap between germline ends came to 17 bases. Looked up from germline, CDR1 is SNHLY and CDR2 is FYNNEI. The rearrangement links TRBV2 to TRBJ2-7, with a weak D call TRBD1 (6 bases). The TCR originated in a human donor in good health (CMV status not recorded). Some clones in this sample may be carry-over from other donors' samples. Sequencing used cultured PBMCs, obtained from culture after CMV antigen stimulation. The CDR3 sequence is CASSPLGTHTYEQYF. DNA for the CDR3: TGTGCCAGCAGCCCCCTCGGGACACACACCTACGAGCAGTACTTC. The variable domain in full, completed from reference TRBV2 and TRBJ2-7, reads EPEVTQTPSHQVTQMGQEVILRCVPISNHLYFYWYRQILGQKVEFLVSFYNNEISEKSEIFDDQFSVERPDGSNFTLKIRSTKLEDSAMYFCASSPLGTHTYEQYFGPGTRLTVT.